A single sample is the source of the 4 T cell receptor beta chains below, sequenced in a study of early stage breast cancer tumors. The repertoire was sequenced with immunoSEQ multiplex PCR; TCRdb's copy has only in-frame clones and lacks some. Counted here are about 9,500 clones, roughly 70% occurring once; the ten biggest clones make up less than 9%. The sample consisted of breast tumor tissue. The receptors originated from a person between 50 and 60 years old with breast cancer.

The chain recombines TRBV7-9 with TRBJ2-5; 7 bases match TRBD2. Germline-derived CDR1 and CDR2 are SEHNR and FQNEAQ (reference sequence). This CDR3 is built from 18 residues. Trimming took 1 base from V and 4 from J; bases not matched to a gene: 15. CDR3 region: CASSLVPGTTPGGETQYF. The CDR3 DNA follows: TGTGCCAGCAGCTTAGTCCCAGGCACAACCCCGGGAGGAGAGACCCAGTACTTC.

The table lists this clone with a count of one. J is TRBJ2-7 and V is TRBV11-2, with TRBD2 matching 8 bases. This CDR3 is built from 15 residues. V gave up 0 bases and J gave up 4 bases; unmatched junction bases: 5. Germline lookup yields CDR1 SGHAT and CDR2 FQNNGV. CDR3 loop: CASSLDGGGFYEQYF. CDR3 in DNA: TGTGCCAGCAGCTTAGACGGCGGGGGGTTTTACGAGCAGTACTTC.

The gene calls are TRBV5-4 and TRBJ2-5; D call uncertain. Germline loops: CDR1 SGHNT, CDR2 YYREEE (reference sequence). V lost 1 base, J lost 5 bases, and 6 bases lay in between. The CDR3 is 12 amino acids. CDR3 bases: TGTGCCAGCAGCTTGTTCCAGGAGACCCAGTACTTC. Protein: CASSLFQETQYF.

The chain uses TRBV18 and TRBJ2-3; D remains unclear. The CDR3 loop spans 15 amino acids. CDR1 and CDR2 (germline): KGHSH, LQKENI. V was trimmed by 2 bases and J by 7 bases, leaving 16 bases between them. As DNA, the CDR3 is TGTGCCAGCTCACCATCTTCCTCGGGCCTAAATACGCAGTATTTT. Translating gives CASSPSSSGLNTQYF. Using reference TRBV18 and TRBJ2-3 for the parts outside the CDR3, the full variable domain is NAGVMQNPRHLVRRRGQEARLRCSPMKGHSHVYWYRQLPEEGLKFMVYLQKENIIDESGMPKERFSAEFPKEGPSILRIQQVVRGDSAAYFCASSPSSSGLNTQYFGPGTRLTVL.